This passage covers 17 T cell receptor beta chains from one sample sequenced in a study of CD8 T cells in ankylosing spondylitis. Findings and caveats of the study: Blood from ankylosing spondylitis patients appeared to carry a characteristic roughly 8-variant TCR beta motif.

The antigens these receptors bind are not known. One entry per CDR3 protein results from TCRdb running MiXCR on the 5' RACE reads. The repertoire has some 840,000 distinct CDR3 sequences, approximately 10% of them found once; the top ten carry approximately 0.5%. Sequencing used blood, either unsorted or a sorted T cell fraction (not recorded which). The receptors were sampled from a male donor with ankylosing spondylitis.

There are many counts of this clonotype. The V and J genes are TRBV4-1 and TRBJ1-5; D may be TRBD1 (5 bases). Germline V gene lookup returns CDR1 MGHRA and CDR2 YSYEKL. The CDR3 extends over 17 amino acids. With 1 base removed from V and 0 bases from J, the gap between germline ends came to 13 bases. This chain's CDR3 is CASSQVGRGNSNQPQHF. As DNA, the CDR3 is TGCGCCAGCAGCCAAGTCGGTCGGGGGAATAGCAATCAGCCCCAGCATTTT.

In this sample, this clonotype turned up a few times. V usage is TRBV13 and J usage is TRBJ1-2; D perhaps matches TRBD1 (5 bases). The CDR3 runs 14 residues. Germline-derived CDR1 and CDR2 are PRHDT and FYEKMQ (reference sequence). The V gene lost 6 bases and the J gene lost 5 bases, with 16 bases spanning the gap. CDR3 nucleotides: TGTGCCAGCAGGAGGGCCGGGACGCGGTATGGCTACACCTTC. It encodes CASRRAGTRYGYTF. Full variable domain (rest looked up from reference TRBV13 and TRBJ1-2): AAGVIQSPRHLIKEKRETATLKCYPIPRHDTVYWYQQGPGQDPQFLISFYEKMQSDKGSIPDRFSAQQFSDYHSELNMSSLELGDSALYFCASRRAGTRYGYTFGSGTRLTVV.

This clonotype was detected a few times. The chain couples TRBV12-3 or TRBV12-4 to TRBJ1-3; D possibly corresponds to TRBD1 (5 bases). The CDR3 is made up of 15 amino acids. Deletions cut 5 bases from V and 0 bases from J, with 11 bases between. CDR3 loop: CASSPPGISGNTIYF. The CDR3 coding sequence is TGTGCCAGCAGTCCCCCAGGGATCTCTGGAAACACCATATATTTT.

The table lists this clonotype with a few counts. The chain carries TRBV10-3 and TRBJ1-4, with TRBD1 matching over 7 bases. Germline lookup yields CDR1 ENHRY and CDR2 SYGVKD. This CDR3 is built from 13 residues. V trimming: 6 bases; J trimming: 8 bases; junction bases outside the gene matches: 6. Here the CDR3 reads CAIRQGVGEKLFF. In nucleotides, the CDR3 is TGTGCCATCAGGCAGGGGGTTGGGGAAAAACTGTTTTTT.

This clonotype was found a few times. The chain combines TRBV5-1 with TRBJ2-3, with 13 bases fitting TRBD2. Germline V gene data show CDR1 as SGHRS and CDR2 as YFSETQ. The CDR3 length is 16 residues. V was clipped by 4 bases and J by 0 bases; unmatched bases: 2. The CDR3 loop reads CASSPGLAGSTDTQYF. DNA of the CDR3: TGCGCCAGCAGCCCGGGACTAGCGGGAAGCACAGATACGCAGTATTTT.

The chain has TRBV11-2 and TRBJ2-5; D call uncertain. Germline V gene sequence: CDR1 SGHAT, CDR2 FQNNGV. V was trimmed by 4 bases and J by 5 bases, leaving 11 bases between them. This CDR3 has 13 amino acids. The chain's CDR3 is CASSSQVPETQYF. The CDR3, as DNA: TGTGCCAGCAGCTCCCAGGTCCCCGAGACCCAGTACTTC.

This clonotype was recorded many times. The V gene is TRBV20-1, the J gene TRBJ2-1, with 7 bases identical to TRBD2. The CDR3 has 10 residues. Germline assignment: CDR1 DFQATT and CDR2 SNEGSKA (reference sequence). V was clipped by 5 bases and J by 10 bases; unmatched bases: 2. CDR3: CSAGSGEQFF. The CDR3 coding sequence is TGCAGTGCTGGTAGCGGGGAGCAGTTCTTC.

J is TRBJ1-1 and V is TRBV29-1; the D is unclear. The CDR3 is 13 amino acids. V was shortened by 1 base and J by 5 bases, with 11 bases between the two germline ends. Germline V gene lookup returns CDR1 SQVTM and CDR2 ANQGSEA. CDR3 amino acids: CSVEGRTRTEAFF. In nucleotides, the CDR3 is TGCAGCGTTGAAGGCCGCACCCGAACTGAAGCTTTCTTT.

This clonotype has more than one count but fewer than ten. J is TRBJ1-3 and V is TRBV20-1, with TRBD1 matching 8 bases. Unmatched junction bases numbered 9, after V lost 0 bases and J lost 5 bases. This CDR3 is built from 16 residues. Germline V gene data show CDR1 as DFQATT and CDR2 as SNEGSKA (reference sequence). CDR3: CSARDLRTGSRNTIYF. CDR3 coding DNA: TGCAGTGCTAGAGATCTCCGGACAGGGTCGCGAAACACCATATATTTT.

The rearrangement joins TRBV5-1 to TRBJ1-4; D ambiguous. Trimming stripped 1 base from V and 3 bases from J, with 16 bases between. In germline, CDR1 is SGHRS, CDR2 YFSETQ. The CDR3 is made up of 17 amino acids. CDR3 region: CASSLSPRRKANEKLFF. CDR3 DNA: TGCGCCAGCAGCTTGAGCCCTCGGAGAAAAGCTAATGAAAAACTGTTTTTT.

This clonotype was seen a few times. As DNA, the CDR3 is TGTGCCAGCAGCTTAGGGCAGCCTCTAGAAGCTTTCTTT. Translation gives CASSLGQPLEAFF. The chain has TRBV7-9 and TRBJ1-1; D remains ambiguous. Trimming left V 1 base short and J 8 bases short, with 11 bases between. Germline lookup yields CDR1 SEHNR and CDR2 FQNEAQ (reference sequence). The CDR3 contains 13 residues.

On this clonotype: The junction departs from germline at one end; a sequencing error may be responsible. The CDR3, as DNA: TGTGCTAGCAGCGCCGGGACAGGGAGCGCCGGGGAGCTGTTTTTT. Its translation: CASSAGTGSAGELFF. This rearrangement joins TRBV7-7 to TRBJ2-2, with 9 bases matching TRBD1. The CDR3 sequence is 15 residues long. Germline assignment: CDR1 SSHAT and CDR2 FNYEAQ (reference sequence).

This clonotype was seen more than once but under ten times. This sequence joins TRBV29-1 and TRBJ1-1; D unclear. CDR3 length equals 14 residues. V lost 0 bases, J lost 3 bases, and 11 bases lay in between. Germline V gene sequence: CDR1 SQVTM, CDR2 ANQGSEA. The CDR3 spells CSVEESGRDTEAFF. In DNA, the CDR3 is TGCAGCGTTGAAGAATCTGGACGAGACACTGAAGCTTTCTTT.

This clonotype was seen a few times. The rearrangement uses TRBV28 and TRBJ2-1; 11 positions agree with TRBD2. With 4 bases clipped from V and 5 bases from J, the junction kept 4 bases outside the gene matches. Germline V gene data show CDR1 as MDHEN and CDR2 as SYDVKM. The CDR3 is made up of 15 amino acids. DNA of the CDR3: TGTGCCAGCAGTTCCCTAGCGGGGGGCGACAATGAGCAGTTCTTC. Residues: CASSSLAGGDNEQFF.

This clonotype occurred a few times. The V gene is TRBV6-2 or TRBV6-3, the J gene TRBJ2-3; 10 bases are a match to TRBD2. This CDR3 contains 16 residues. From germline, CDR1 is MNHEY and CDR2 SVGEGT. J was trimmed by 5 bases and V by 7 bases; bases with no gene match: 12. This CDR3 reads CASNDPAGGPGDTQYF. CDR3 DNA sequence: TGTGCCAGCAACGACCCAGCGGGGGGGCCGGGAGATACGCAGTATTTT.

This clonotype was found a few times. This chain links TRBV20-1 with TRBJ1-1, with D tentatively TRBD1 (6 bases). The germline V gene encodes CDR1 DFQATT and CDR2 SNEGSKA (reference sequence). The CDR3 runs 11 residues. The CDR3 nucleotides are TGCAGCGGACAGCTGAACACTGAAGCTTTCTTT. Translated, it gives CSGQLNTEAFF.

The chain carries TRBV7-2 and TRBJ2-7, with 8 bases fitting TRBD1. J was trimmed by 4 bases and V by 7 bases; bases with no gene match: 9. Germline V gene data show CDR1 as SGHTA and CDR2 as FQGNSA. This CDR3 contains 14 residues. CDR3 residues: CASNFGQGAYEQYF. CDR3 DNA sequence: TGTGCCAGCAACTTCGGGCAGGGGGCTTACGAGCAGTACTTC.